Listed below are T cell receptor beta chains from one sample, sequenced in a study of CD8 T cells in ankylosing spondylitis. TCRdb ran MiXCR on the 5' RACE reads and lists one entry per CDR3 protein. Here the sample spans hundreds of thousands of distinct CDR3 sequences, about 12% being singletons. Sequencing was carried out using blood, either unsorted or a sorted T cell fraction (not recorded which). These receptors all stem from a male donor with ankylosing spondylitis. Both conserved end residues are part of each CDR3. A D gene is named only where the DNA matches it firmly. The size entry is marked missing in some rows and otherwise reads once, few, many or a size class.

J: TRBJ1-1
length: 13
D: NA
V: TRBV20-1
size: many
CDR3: CSARDLINTEAFF
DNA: TGCAGTGCTAGAGATCTCATTAACACTGAAGCTTTCTTT

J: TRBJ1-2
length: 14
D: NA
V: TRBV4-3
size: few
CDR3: CASSRGLINYGYTF
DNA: TGCGCCAGCAGCCGGGGCCTTATCAACTATGGCTACACCTTC

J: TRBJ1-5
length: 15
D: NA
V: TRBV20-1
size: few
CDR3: CSARPLLAWDQPQHF
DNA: TGCAGTGCTAGACCCCTCCTTGCCTGGGATCAGCCCCAGCATTTT

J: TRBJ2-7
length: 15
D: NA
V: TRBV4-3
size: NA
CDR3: CASSQDPTTTYEQYF
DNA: TGCGCCAGCAGCCAAGATCCAACTACCACCTACGAGCAGTACTTC

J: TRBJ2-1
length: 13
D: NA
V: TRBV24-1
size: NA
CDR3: CATRLSSLSEQFF
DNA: TGTGCCACCAGACTCTCTAGCTTATCTGAGCAGTTCTTC

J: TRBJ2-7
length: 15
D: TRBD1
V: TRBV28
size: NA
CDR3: CASSYPGTGVYEQYF
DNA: TGTGCCAGCAGCTATCCCGGGACAGGGGTCTACGAGCAGTACTTC

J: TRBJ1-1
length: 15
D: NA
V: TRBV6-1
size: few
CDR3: CASSEISGMNTEAFF
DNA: TGTGCCAGCAGTGAAATATCGGGCATGAACACTGAAGCTTTCTTT

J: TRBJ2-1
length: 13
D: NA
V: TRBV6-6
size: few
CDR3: CASNNREWNEQFF
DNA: TGTGCCAGCAATAACAGGGAATGGAATGAGCAGTTCTTC

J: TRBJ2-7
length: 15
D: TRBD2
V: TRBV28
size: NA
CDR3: CASRRRLAGYYEQYF
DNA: TGTGCCAGCAGGCGGAGACTAGCGGGATACTACGAGCAGTACTTC

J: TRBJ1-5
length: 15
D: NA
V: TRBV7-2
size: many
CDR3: CASSDVPGAWQPQHF
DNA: TGTGCCAGCAGCGATGTCCCGGGTGCTTGGCAGCCCCAGCATTTT

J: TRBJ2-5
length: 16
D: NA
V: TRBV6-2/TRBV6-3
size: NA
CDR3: CASSYSAGSFQETQYF
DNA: TGTGCCAGCAGTTACTCGGCCGGCAGTTTCCAAGAGACCCAGTACTTC

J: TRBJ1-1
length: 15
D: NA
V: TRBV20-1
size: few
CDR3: CSARARGSWGTEAFF
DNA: TGCAGTGCTAGAGCCCGGGGGTCCTGGGGCACTGAAGCTTTCTTT

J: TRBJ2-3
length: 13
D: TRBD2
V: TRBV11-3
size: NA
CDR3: CASSFTSADTQYF
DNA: TGTGCCAGCAGCTTCACTAGCGCAGATACGCAGTATTTT

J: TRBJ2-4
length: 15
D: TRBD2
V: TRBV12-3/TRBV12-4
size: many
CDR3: CASSLTGLALYIQYF
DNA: TGTGCCAGCAGTTTGACGGGACTAGCCTTATACATTCAGTACTTC

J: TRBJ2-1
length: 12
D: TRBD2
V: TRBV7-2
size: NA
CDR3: CASSPTSGERIF
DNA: TGTGCCAGCAGCCCGACTAGCGGGGAAAGAATCTTC

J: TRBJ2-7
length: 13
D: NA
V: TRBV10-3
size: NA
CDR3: CAIRRDEIYEQYF
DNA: TGTGCCATCAGGAGAGATGAAATCTACGAGCAGTACTTC

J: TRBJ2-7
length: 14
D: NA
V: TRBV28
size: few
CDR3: CASSPQPFLYEQYF
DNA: TGTGCCAGCAGTCCCCAGCCTTTTCTCTACGAGCAGTACTTC

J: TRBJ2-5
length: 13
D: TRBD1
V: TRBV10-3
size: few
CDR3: CAISLDRGETQYF
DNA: TGTGCCATCAGTCTCGACAGGGGTGAGACCCAGTACTTC

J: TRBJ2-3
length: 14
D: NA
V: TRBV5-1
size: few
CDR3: CASSLQADTDTQYF
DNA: TGCGCCAGCAGCTTGCAGGCGGACACAGATACGCAGTATTTT

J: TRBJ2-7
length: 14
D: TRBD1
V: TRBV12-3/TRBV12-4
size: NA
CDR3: CASSRQGAGDEQYF
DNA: TGTGCCAGCAGCCGACAGGGGGCAGGTGACGAGCAGTACTTC

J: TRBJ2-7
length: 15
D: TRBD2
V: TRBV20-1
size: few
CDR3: CSATPGLAGSYEQYF
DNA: TGCAGTGCTACCCCGGGACTAGCGGGATCCTACGAGCAGTACTTC

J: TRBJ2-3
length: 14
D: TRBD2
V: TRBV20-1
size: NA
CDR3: CSASGGANTDTQYF
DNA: TGCAGTGCTAGCGGGGGGGCGAACACAGATACGCAGTATTTT

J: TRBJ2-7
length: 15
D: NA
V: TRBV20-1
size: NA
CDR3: CSAYKQGLISYEQYF
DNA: TGCAGTGCTTATAAACAGGGTTTAATCTCCTACGAGCAGTACTTC

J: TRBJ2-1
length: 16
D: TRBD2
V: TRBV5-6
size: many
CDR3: CASSGPGLAKYNEQFF
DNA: TGTGCCAGCAGCGGACCGGGACTAGCGAAATACAATGAGCAGTTCTTC

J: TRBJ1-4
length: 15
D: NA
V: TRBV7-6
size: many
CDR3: CASSLGRQPGEKLFF
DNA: TGTGCCAGCAGCTTGGGGAGGCAGCCGGGGGAAAAACTGTTTTTT

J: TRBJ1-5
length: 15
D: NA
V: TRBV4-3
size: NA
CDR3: CASSHHVGVGQPQHF
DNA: TGCGCCAGCAGCCATCATGTTGGGGTAGGACAGCCCCAGCATTTT

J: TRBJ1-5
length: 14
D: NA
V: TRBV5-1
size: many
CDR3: CASSLEGTNQPQHF
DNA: TGCGCCAGCAGCTTGGAGGGGACTAATCAGCCCCAGCATTTT

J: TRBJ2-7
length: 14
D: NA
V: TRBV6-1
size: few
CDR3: CATSRTVDSYEQYF
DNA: TGTGCCACATCAAGGACGGTGGACTCCTACGAGCAGTACTTC

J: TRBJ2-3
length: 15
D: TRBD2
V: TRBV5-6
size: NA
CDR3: CASSLLREGPDTQYF
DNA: TGTGCCAGCAGCTTGTTGCGGGAGGGCCCCGATACGCAGTATTTT

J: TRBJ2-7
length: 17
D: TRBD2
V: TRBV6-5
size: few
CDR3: CASSYPSIAGHSYEQYF
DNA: TGTGCCAGCAGTTACCCCTCGATAGCGGGTCACTCCTACGAGCAGTACTTC

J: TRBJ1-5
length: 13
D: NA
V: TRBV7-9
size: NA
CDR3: CASSSLSDQPQHF
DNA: TGTGCCAGCAGCTCCCTTTCAGATCAGCCCCAGCATTTT

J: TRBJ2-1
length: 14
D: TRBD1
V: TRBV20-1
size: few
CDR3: CSASGTGGDNEQFF
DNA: TGCAGTGCTAGTGGGACAGGGGGGGACAATGAGCAGTTCTTC

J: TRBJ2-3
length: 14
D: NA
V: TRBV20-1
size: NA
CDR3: CSAGGGGAVDTQYF
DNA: TGCAGTGCTGGAGGGGGGGGAGCTGTCGATACGCAGTATTTT

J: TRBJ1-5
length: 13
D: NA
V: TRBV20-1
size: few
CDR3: CSAKSVYNQPQHF
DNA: TGCAGTGCTAAGTCAGTTTACAATCAGCCCCAGCATTTT

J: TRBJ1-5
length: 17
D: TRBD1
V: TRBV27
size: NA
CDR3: CASKSRGLGVDNQPQHF
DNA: TGTGCCAGCAAGAGTAGGGGGCTGGGAGTAGACAATCAGCCCCAGCATTTT

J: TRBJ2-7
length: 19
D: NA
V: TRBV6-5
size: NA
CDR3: CASSSYRGVISGYSYEQYF
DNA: TGTGCCAGCAGTTCTTACAGGGGAGTAATTAGCGGTTACTCCTACGAGCAGTACTTC

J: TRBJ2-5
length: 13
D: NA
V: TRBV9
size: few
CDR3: CASSVGGAETQYF
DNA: TGTGCCAGCAGCGTAGGAGGGGCGGAGACCCAGTACTTC

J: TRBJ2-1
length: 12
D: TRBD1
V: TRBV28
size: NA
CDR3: CASWDRRNEQFF
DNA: TGTGCCAGCTGGGACAGGAGGAATGAGCAGTTCTTC

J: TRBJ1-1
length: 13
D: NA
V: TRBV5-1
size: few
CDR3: CASSLEYYTEAFF
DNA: TGCGCCAGCAGCCTTGAGTATTACACTGAAGCTTTCTTT

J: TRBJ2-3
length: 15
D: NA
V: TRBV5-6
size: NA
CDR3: CASSFGLTSTDTQYF
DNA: TGTGCCAGCAGCTTTGGACTAACCAGCACAGATACGCAGTATTTT

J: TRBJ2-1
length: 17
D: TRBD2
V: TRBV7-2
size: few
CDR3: CASSPSSGRGSYNEQFF
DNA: TGTGCCAGCAGCCCGTCTAGCGGGAGGGGCTCCTACAATGAGCAGTTCTTC

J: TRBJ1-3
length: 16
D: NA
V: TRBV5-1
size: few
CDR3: CASSLVPDISGNTIYF
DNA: TGCGCCAGCAGCTTGGTACCCGACATCTCTGGAAACACCATATATTTT

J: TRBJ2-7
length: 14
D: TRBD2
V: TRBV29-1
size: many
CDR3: CSVSPGRGSYEQYF
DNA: TGCAGCGTATCACCGGGGAGGGGTTCCTACGAGCAGTACTTC

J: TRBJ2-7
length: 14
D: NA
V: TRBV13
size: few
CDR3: CASSLGQGRPEQYF
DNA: TGTGCCAGCAGCTTAGGGCAGGGTAGACCCGAGCAGTACTTC

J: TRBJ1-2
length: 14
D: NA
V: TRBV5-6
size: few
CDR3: CASRPLGEGYGYTF
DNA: TGTGCCAGCAGGCCCCTGGGGGAAGGCTATGGCTACACCTTC

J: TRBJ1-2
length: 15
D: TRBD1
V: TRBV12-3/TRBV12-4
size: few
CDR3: CASSLGLGQRYGYTF
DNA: TGTGCCAGCAGTTTAGGATTGGGACAGCGATATGGCTACACCTTC

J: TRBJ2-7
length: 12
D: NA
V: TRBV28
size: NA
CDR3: CASSLSVSEQYF
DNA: TGTGCCAGCAGCCTATCCGTCAGTGAGCAGTACTTC

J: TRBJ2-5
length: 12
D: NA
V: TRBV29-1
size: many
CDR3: CSVTQGGETQYF
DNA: TGCAGCGTTACCCAGGGAGGAGAGACCCAGTACTTC

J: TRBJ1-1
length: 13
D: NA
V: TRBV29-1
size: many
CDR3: CSVGDRWGTEAFF
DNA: TGCAGCGTCGGGGACCGATGGGGCACTGAAGCTTTCTTT

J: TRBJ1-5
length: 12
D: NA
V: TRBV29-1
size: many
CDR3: CSAGTPNQPQHF
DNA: TGCAGCGCCGGGACACCAAATCAGCCCCAGCATTTT

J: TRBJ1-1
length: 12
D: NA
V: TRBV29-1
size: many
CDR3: CSVAGTDTEAFF
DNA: TGCAGCGTTGCAGGAACAGACACTGAAGCTTTCTTT

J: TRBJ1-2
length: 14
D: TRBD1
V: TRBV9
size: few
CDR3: CASSPQGVGFGYTF
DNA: TGTGCCAGCAGCCCCCAGGGGGTAGGGTTTGGCTACACCTTC

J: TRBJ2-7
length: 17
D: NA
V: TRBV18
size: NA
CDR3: CASSPNYGALAKNEQYF
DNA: TGTGCCAGCTCACCTAATTACGGCGCCCTTGCGAAAAACGAGCAGTACTTC

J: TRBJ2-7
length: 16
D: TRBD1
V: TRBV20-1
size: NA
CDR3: CSARVGQGISFYEQYF
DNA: TGCAGTGCTAGGGTGGGACAGGGAATTTCATTCTACGAGCAGTACTTC

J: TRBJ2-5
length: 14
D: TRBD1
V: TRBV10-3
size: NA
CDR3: CAIRGTGGQETQYF
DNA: TGTGCCATCAGAGGGACAGGGGGTCAAGAGACCCAGTACTTC